These T cell receptor beta chains were read from a single sample in a study of blood T cell repertoires in COVID-19. Profiling relied on immunoSEQ multiplex PCR, and the TCRdb table lists in-frame clones only, not all of them. The sample has under 200,000 clones; approximately 86% are singletons. The material sequenced was peripheral blood. The receptor source for this set is a young man with acute or convalescent COVID-19. CDR3s include the opening cysteine and the closing phenylalanine or tryptophan. A D gene is named only where the DNA matches it firmly. Not all rows give a size; the values are once, few, many and, for expanded clones, a class.

V gene,clone size,J gene,D gene,CDR3 protein,CDR3 DNA
TRBV7-9,few,TRBJ2-7,TRBD2,CASSLAGTSWDEQYF,TGTGCCAGCAGCTTAGCCGGGACTAGCTGGGACGAGCAGTACTTC
TRBV6-5,once,TRBJ2-2,-,CASSLGPGELFF,TGTGCCAGCAGCCTCGGTCCAGGGGAGCTGTTTTTT
TRBV12-5,-,TRBJ2-5,-,CASGLGRNQETQYF,TGTGCTAGTGGTTTGGGGCGGAACCAAGAGACCCAGTACTTC
TRBV6-1,-,TRBJ1-2,TRBD1,CASSEAGTGPLGQGYTF,TGTGCCAGCAGTGAAGCGGGGACAGGGCCCCTTGGACAGGGCTACACCTTC
TRBV6-5,-,TRBJ2-7,-,CASSRRQGGIYEQYF,TGTGCCAGCAGCCGCCGGCAGGGAGGCATTTACGAGCAGTACTTC
TRBV18,-,TRBJ1-3,-,CASSPREDTIYF,TGTGCCAGCTCACCACGCGAGGACACCATATATTTT
TRBV15,-,TRBJ1-4,-,CATSSYQPGSTNEKLFF,TGTGCCACCAGCAGTTATCAGCCGGGGTCTACTAATGAAAAACTGTTTTTT
TRBV2,many,TRBJ2-7,TRBD2,CASSQTSGGYEQYF,TGTGCCAGCAGTCAGACTAGCGGGGGGTACGAGCAGTACTTC
TRBV7-6,-,TRBJ1-4,TRBD1,CASSPGTGDNEKLFF,TGTGCCAGCAGCCCCGGGACAGGGGATAATGAAAAACTGTTTTTT
TRBV18,-,TRBJ2-2,-,CASSPPIGGEGGELFF,TGTGCCAGCTCACCACCTATTGGAGGGGAAGGCGGGGAGCTGTTTTTT
TRBV11-3,-,TRBJ2-2,-,CASSLVAQNTGELFF,TGTGCCAGCAGCTTAGTAGCTCAAAACACCGGGGAGCTGTTTTTT
TRBV5-5,-,TRBJ1-4,-,CASIRPGGPGLFF,TGTGCCAGCATCCGCCCTGGGGGCCCAGGGCTGTTTTTT
TRBV3-1/TRBV3-2,-,TRBJ2-3,-,CASSQEVPGSTDTQYF,TGTGCCAGCAGCCAAGAAGTGCCGGGAAGCACAGATACGCAGTATTTT
TRBV30,-,TRBJ1-2,TRBD1,CASTGGGNYGYTF,TGTGCCTCTACAGGGGGTGGTAACTATGGCTACACCTTC
TRBV25-1,many,TRBJ1-2,-,CASSEQMSAGNYGYTF,TGTGCCAGCAGTGAACAAATGTCGGCGGGGAACTATGGCTACACCTTC
TRBV19,-,TRBJ1-2,-,CASSSYRANYGYTF,TGTGCCAGTAGTTCCTACAGAGCTAACTATGGCTACACCTTC
TRBV5-4,-,TRBJ2-5,TRBD2,CASSYGDGGQETQYF,TGTGCCAGCAGTTACGGGGACGGGGGGCAAGAGACCCAGTACTTC
TRBV11-2,-,TRBJ2-7,-,CASSSNREQYF,TGTGCCAGCAGCTCAAACAGAGAGCAGTACTTC
TRBV3-1/TRBV3-2,-,TRBJ1-1,-,CASSQTDRNTEAFF,TGTGCCAGCAGCCAGACCGACAGGAACACTGAAGCTTTCTTT
TRBV28,-,TRBJ1-5,TRBD1,CASCTTFRGDQPQHF,TGTGCCAGCTGCACTACGTTCAGGGGGGATCAGCCCCAGCATTTT
TRBV5-4,-,TRBJ1-4,-,CASSPGDRANEKLFF,TGTGCCAGCAGCCCAGGGGATAGGGCTAATGAAAAACTGTTTTTT
TRBV9,-,TRBJ2-3,-,CASSVHVASGTDTQYF,TGTGCCAGCAGCGTACACGTCGCCTCGGGCACAGATACGCAGTATTTT